Listed below are T cell receptor beta chains from one sample, sequenced in a study of blood T cell repertoires in COVID-19. The repertoire was sequenced with immunoSEQ multiplex PCR; TCRdb's copy has only in-frame clones and lacks some. The table lists under 30,000 clones, 92% of them singletons. The sequencing input was peripheral blood. The origin of the receptors is a man aged 50-60 years with active COVID-19. Both conserved end residues are part of each CDR3. A D gene is named only where the DNA matches it firmly. Where a row states a size, it is once, few, many or the class of an expanded clone; other rows omit it.

>-|-|TRBV24-1|TRBJ2-3
CATSDPSGPADTDTQYF
TGTGCCACCAGTGATCCGAGCGGGCCCGCAGACACAGATACGCAGTATTTT
>-|-|TRBV6-5|TRBJ1-5
CASNRDRPQHF
TGTGCCAGCAATCGGGATCGCCCCCAGCATTTT
>-|TRBD1|TRBV2|TRBJ2-7
CASSADRGGYYEQYF
TGTGCCAGCAGTGCCGACAGGGGAGGTTATTACGAGCAGTACTTC
>-|TRBD1|TRBV3-1/TRBV3-2|TRBJ1-5
CASSLTGGNQPQHF
TGTGCCAGCAGCTTGACAGGGGGCAATCAGCCCCAGCATTTT
>-|-|TRBV3-1/TRBV3-2|TRBJ2-1
CASSPPYYDEQFF
TGTGCCAGCAGTCCCCCTTACTACGATGAGCAGTTCTTC
>-|-|TRBV12-3/TRBV12-4|TRBJ2-5
CASRYGQQETQYF
TGTGCCAGCAGGTACGGACAGCAAGAGACCCAGTACTTC
>-|TRBD2|TRBV19|TRBJ2-7
CASSIRGAGGSYEQYF
TGTGCCAGTAGTATCCGGGGGGCGGGAGGATCCTACGAGCAGTACTTC
>once|TRBD2|TRBV11-3|TRBJ2-3
CASSFIRGLAGSSTDTQYF
TGTGCCAGCAGCTTTATTCGCGGACTAGCGGGGAGCAGCACAGATACGCAGTATTTT
>-|-|TRBV2|TRBJ1-6
CASSRQGHLNSPLHF
TGTGCCAGCAGTAGGCAGGGGCATCTAAATTCACCCCTCCACTTT
>-|-|TRBV4-1|TRBJ1-1
CASSQEWAGMNTEAFF
TGCGCCAGCAGCCAAGAATGGGCAGGGATGAACACTGAAGCTTTCTTT
>-|TRBD1|TRBV29-1|TRBJ1-1
CSVDESQGADLAEAFF
TGCAGCGTTGATGAGTCGCAGGGGGCCGATCTCGCTGAAGCTTTCTTT
>-|TRBD1|TRBV6-5|TRBJ1-2
CASISWTGGNYGYTF
TGTGCCAGCATCTCATGGACAGGGGGTAACTATGGCTACACCTTC
>-|TRBD1|TRBV4-1|TRBJ1-2
CASSQEGDVQGRYTF
TGCGCCAGCAGCCAAGAAGGGGATGTACAGGGGAGGTACACCTTC
>-|TRBD1|TRBV7-2|TRBJ1-2
CASSLTGTGGAFSGYTF
TGTGCCAGCAGCTTAACCGGGACAGGGGGCGCATTCAGCGGCTACACCTTC
>-|-|TRBV28|TRBJ2-7
CASSIISYEQYF
TGTGCCAGCAGTATAATCTCCTACGAGCAGTACTTC
>-|TRBD1|TRBV3-1/TRBV3-2|TRBJ2-2
CASSDRGHTGELFF
TGTGCCAGCAGTGACAGGGGCCACACCGGGGAGCTGTTTTTT
>-|TRBD2|TRBV3-1/TRBV3-2|TRBJ2-7
CASSQDSSGAYEQYF
TGTGCCAGCAGCCAAGACTCTAGCGGCGCCTACGAGCAGTACTTC
>-|TRBD2|TRBV14|TRBJ2-1
CASSQVGTRSLRSEQFF
TGTGCCAGCAGCCAAGTGGGGACTAGATCCCTTAGGAGTGAGCAGTTCTTC
>-|-|TRBV18|TRBJ1-3
CASSPGVSSGNTIYF
TGTGCCAGCTCACCTGGAGTATCCTCTGGAAACACCATATATTTT
>-|-|TRBV3-1/TRBV3-2|TRBJ2-3
CASSFQRAGDTQYF
TGTGCCAGCAGCTTCCAGAGAGCGGGAGATACGCAGTATTTT